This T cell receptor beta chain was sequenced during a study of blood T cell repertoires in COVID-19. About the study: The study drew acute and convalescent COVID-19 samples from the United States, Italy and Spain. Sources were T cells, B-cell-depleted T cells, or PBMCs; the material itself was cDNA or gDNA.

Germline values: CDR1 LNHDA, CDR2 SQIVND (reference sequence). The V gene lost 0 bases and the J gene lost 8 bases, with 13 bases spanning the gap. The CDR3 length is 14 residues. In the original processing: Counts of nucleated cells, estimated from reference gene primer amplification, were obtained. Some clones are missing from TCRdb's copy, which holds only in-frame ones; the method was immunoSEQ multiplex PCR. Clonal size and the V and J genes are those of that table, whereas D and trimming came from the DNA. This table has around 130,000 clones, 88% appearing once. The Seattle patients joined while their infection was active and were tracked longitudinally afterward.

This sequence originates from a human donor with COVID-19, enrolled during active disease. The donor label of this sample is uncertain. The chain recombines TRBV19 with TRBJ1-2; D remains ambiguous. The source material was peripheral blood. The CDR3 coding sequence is TGTGCCAGTAGTATAGAACTCGGAGGACTAGGCTACACCTTC. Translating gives CASSIELGGLGYTF. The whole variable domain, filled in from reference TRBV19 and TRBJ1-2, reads DGGITQSPKYLFRKEGQNVTLSCEQNLNHDAMYWYRQDPGQGLRLIYYSQIVNDFQKGDIAEGYSVSREKKESFPLTVTSAQKNPTAFYLCASSIELGGLGYTFGSGTRLTVV.